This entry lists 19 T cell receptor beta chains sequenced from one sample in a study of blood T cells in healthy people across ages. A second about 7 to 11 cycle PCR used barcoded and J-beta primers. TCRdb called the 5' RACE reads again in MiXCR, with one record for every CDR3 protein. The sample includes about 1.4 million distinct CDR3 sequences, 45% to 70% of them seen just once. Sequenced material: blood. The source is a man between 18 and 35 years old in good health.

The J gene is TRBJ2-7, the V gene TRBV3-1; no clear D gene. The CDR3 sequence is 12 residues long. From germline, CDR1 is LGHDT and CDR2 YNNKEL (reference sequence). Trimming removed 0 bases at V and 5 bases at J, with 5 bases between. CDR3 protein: CASSQDVHEQYF. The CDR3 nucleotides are TGTGCCAGCAGCCAAGATGTTCACGAGCAGTACTTC.

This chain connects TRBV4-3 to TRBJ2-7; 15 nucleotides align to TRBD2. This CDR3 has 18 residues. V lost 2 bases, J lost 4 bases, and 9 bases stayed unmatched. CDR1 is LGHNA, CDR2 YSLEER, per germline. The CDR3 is CASSQYTGTSGGSYEQYF. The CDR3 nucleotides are TGCGCCAGCAGCCAATATACCGGGACTAGCGGGGGGTCGTACGAGCAGTACTTC.

Here the CDR3 DNA reads TGTGCCAGTAGAGACAGGGCAGGGACTTACACAGATACGCAGTATTTT. Translation: CASRDRAGTYTDTQYF. The chain has TRBV12-3 or TRBV12-4 and TRBJ2-3, with a weak D call TRBD1 (7 bases). The CDR3 covers 16 residues. Trimming removed 9 bases at V and 2 bases at J, with 21 bases between.

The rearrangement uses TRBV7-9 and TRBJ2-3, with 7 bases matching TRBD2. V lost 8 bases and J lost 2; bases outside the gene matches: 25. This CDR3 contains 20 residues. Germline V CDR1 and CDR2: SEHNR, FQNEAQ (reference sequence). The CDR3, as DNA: TGTGCCAGCCCACTCCCGATCGGTCTAGCGGAGAATTCCCTCACAGATACGCAGTATTTT. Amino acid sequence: CASPLPIGLAENSLTDTQYF.

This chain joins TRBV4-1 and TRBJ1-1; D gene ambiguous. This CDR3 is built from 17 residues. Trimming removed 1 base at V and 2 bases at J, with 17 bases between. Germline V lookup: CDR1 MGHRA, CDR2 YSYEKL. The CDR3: CASSQVATASFNTEAFF. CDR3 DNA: TGCGCCAGCAGCCAAGTGGCAACAGCTTCCTTCAACACTGAAGCTTTCTTT.

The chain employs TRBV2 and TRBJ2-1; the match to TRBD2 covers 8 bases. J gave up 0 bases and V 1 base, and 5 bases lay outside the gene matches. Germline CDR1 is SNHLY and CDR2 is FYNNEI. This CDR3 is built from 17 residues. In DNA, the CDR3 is TGTGCCAGCAGTGAAGGCGGGGGGCCTTTCTCCTACAATGAGCAGTTCTTC. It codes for CASSEGGGPFSYNEQFF. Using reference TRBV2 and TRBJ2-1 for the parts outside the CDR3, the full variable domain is EPEVTQTPSHQVTQMGQEVILRCVPISNHLYFYWYRQILGQKVEFLVSFYNNEISEKSEIFDDQFSVERPDGSNFTLKIRSTKLEDSAMYFCASSEGGGPFSYNEQFFGPGTRLTVL.

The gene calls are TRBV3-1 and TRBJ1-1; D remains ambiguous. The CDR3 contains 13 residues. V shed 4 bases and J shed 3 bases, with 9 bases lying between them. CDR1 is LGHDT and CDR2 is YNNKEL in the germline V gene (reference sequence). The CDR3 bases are TGTGCCAGCAGCCCAGGTTTTTACACTGAAGCTTTCTTT. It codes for CASSPGFYTEAFF.

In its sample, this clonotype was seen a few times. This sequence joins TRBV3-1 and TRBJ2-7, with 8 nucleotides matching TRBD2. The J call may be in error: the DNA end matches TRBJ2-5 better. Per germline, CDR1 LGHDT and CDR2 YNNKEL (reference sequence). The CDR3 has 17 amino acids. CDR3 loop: CASSQDQIAGNGETQYF. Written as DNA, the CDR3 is TGTGCCAGCAGCCAAGATCAAATAGCGGGAAACGGGGAGACCCAGTACTTC.

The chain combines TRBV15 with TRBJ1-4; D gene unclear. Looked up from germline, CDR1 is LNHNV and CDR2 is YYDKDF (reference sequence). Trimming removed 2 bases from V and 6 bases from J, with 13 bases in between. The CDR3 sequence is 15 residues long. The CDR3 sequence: CATSRTRAGHEKLFF. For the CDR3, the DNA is TGTGCCACCAGCAGAACGAGGGCTGGTCATGAAAAACTGTTTTTT.

The CDR3 coding sequence is TGTGCCAGCAGCTTACAGGTCAGGGATACGCAGTATTTT. Protein product: CASSLQVRDTQYF. The rearrangement links TRBV7-2 to TRBJ2-3; D is ambiguous. Germline V gene sequence: CDR1 SGHTA, CDR2 FQGNSA. Trimming shortened V by 2 bases and J by 6 bases, and 9 bases separated the two germline ends. This CDR3 has 13 amino acids.

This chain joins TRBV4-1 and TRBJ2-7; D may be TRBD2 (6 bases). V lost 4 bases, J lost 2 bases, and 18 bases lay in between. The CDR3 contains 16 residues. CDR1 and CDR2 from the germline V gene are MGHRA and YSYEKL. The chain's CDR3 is CASSPIFGGGTYEQYF. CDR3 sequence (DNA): TGCGCCAGCAGCCCGATTTTCGGGGGAGGAACCTACGAGCAGTACTTC.

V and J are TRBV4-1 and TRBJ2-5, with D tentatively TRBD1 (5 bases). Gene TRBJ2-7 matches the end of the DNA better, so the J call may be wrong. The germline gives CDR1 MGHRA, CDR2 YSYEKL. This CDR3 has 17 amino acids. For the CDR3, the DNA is TGCGCCAGCAGCCCTTACCTTTCCTCGACAGCCCCCTACGAGCAGTACTTC. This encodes CASSPYLSSTAPYEQYF.

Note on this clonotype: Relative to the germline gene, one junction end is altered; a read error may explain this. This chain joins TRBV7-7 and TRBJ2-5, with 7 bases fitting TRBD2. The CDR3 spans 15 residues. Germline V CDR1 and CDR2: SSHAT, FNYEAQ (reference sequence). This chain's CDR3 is CASSLISGEQETQYF. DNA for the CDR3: TGTGCTAGCAGCTTGATAAGCGGGGAACAAGAGACCCAGTACTTC.

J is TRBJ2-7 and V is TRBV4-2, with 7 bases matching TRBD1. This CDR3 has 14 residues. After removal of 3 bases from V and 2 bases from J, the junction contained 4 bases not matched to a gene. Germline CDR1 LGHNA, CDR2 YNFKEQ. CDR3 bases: TGTGCCAGCAGCCATCCGGACAGGCCCTACGAGCAGTACTTC. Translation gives CASSHPDRPYEQYF.

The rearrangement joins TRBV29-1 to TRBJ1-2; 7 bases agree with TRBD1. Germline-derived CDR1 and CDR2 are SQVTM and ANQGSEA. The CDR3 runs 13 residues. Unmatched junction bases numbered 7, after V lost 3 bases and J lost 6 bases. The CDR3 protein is CSVDGGQHDGYTF. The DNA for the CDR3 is TGCAGCGTTGATGGGGGACAGCACGATGGCTACACCTTC. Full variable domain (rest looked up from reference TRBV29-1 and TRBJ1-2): SAVISQKPSRDICQRGTSLTIQCQVDSQVTMMFWYRQQPGQSLTLIATANQGSEATYESGFVIDKFPISRPNLTFSTLTVSNMSPEDSSIYLCSVDGGQHDGYTFGSGTRLTVV.

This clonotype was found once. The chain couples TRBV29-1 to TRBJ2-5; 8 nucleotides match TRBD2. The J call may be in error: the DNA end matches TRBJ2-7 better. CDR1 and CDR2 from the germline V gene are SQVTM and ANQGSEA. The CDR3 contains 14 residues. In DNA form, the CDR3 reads TGCAGCGTTGAACTGGGACTAGAACCCCACGAGCAGTACTTC. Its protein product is CSVELGLEPHEQYF.

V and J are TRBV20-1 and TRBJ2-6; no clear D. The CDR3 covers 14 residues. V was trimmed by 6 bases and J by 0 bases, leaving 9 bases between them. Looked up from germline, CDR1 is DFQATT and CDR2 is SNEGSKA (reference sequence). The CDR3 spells CSAIDFSGANVLTF. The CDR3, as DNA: TGCAGTGCCATAGACTTCTCTGGGGCCAACGTCCTGACTTTC.

CDR3 residues: CASSFSTGGITYEQYF. The CDR3 DNA reads as TGTGCCAGCAGCTTTTCGACAGGGGGGATCACCTACGAGCAGTACTTC. This sequence joins TRBV13 and TRBJ2-4; TRBD1 matches 9 bases. The J call is uncertain, as TRBJ2-7 better fits the DNA end. Germline-derived CDR1 and CDR2 are PRHDT and FYEKMQ (reference sequence). The CDR3 has 16 residues.

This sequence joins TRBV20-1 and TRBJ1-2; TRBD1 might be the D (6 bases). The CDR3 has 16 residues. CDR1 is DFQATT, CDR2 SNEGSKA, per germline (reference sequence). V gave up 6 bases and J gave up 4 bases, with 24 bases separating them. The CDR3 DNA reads TGCAGTGCCACCGGCGGGGACAACAATCTGGGCTATGGCTACACCTTC. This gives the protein CSATGGDNNLGYGYTF.